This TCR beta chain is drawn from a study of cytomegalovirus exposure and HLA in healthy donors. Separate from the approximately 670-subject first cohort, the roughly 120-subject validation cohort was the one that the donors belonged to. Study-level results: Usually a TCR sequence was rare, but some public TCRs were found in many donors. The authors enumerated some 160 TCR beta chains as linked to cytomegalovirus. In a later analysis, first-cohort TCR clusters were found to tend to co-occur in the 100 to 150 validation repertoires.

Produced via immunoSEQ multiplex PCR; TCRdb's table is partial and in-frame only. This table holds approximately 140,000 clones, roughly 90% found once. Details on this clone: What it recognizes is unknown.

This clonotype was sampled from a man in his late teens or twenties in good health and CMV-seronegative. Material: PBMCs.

In DNA form, the CDR3 reads TGTGCCAGCAGCTTAGATTTCTTGTCACCCCTCCACTTT. Translation: CASSLDFLSPLHF. The rearrangement joins TRBV7-2 to TRBJ1-6, with unresolved D. The germline V gene encodes CDR1 SGHTA and CDR2 FQGNSA. Trimming shortened V by 1 base and J by 10 bases, and 8 bases separated the two germline ends. The length of the CDR3 is 13 residues.